The next 14 T cell receptor beta chains were all read from a single sample in a study of a mutant IDH1 vaccine in newly diagnosed glioma. Sequenced by immunoSEQ multiplex PCR; TCRdb stores in-frame clones only, minus some. The sample lists 25,000 to 35,000 clones, around 90% occurring once. These receptors' antigens are unknown. Time point described: week 11, during vaccination. Alongside topical imiquimod, each dose of vaccine comprised 300 ug of mutant IDH1 20-mer peptide. The material was PBMCs, obtained from a glioma patient whose treatment included an IDH1 peptide vaccine. The receptors come from a man aged 18 to 30 with glioma.

V and J are TRBV27 and TRBJ2-1; 16 bases fit TRBD2. From germline, CDR1 is MNHEY and CDR2 SMNVEV (reference sequence). The trim removed 5 bases at V and 12 bases at J, leaving 4 bases unmatched. There are 14 residues in the CDR3. CDR3 residues: CASSPGLAGGRQFF. The CDR3 bases are TGTGCCAGCAGTCCGGGACTAGCGGGAGGGAGGCAGTTCTTC.

The chain recombines TRBV30 with TRBJ2-7, with 7 bases aligning to TRBD1. Germline CDR1 GTSNPN, CDR2 SVGIG (reference sequence). V shed 3 bases, J shed 3 bases, and the junction held 14 bases outside the gene matches. This CDR3 has 16 amino acids. The CDR3 DNA follows: TGTGCCTGGAGCTCCCGGCCGGGACAGATGGACTACGAGCAGTACTTC. Its translation is CAWSSRPGQMDYEQYF.

J is TRBJ1-5 and V is TRBV6-6; no definite D call. Germline loops: CDR1 MNHNY, CDR2 SVGAGI (reference sequence). This CDR3 has 15 amino acids. V was shortened by 6 bases and J by 0 bases, with 12 bases between the two germline ends. CDR3 protein: CASSLRLPSNQPQHF. For the CDR3, the DNA is TGTGCCAGCAGCCTCCGACTCCCTAGCAATCAGCCCCAGCATTTT.

The chain employs TRBV30 and TRBJ1-1; TRBD1 might be the D (5 bases). V lost 1 base, J lost 5 bases, and 11 bases lay in between. From germline, CDR1 is GTSNPN and CDR2 SVGIG (reference sequence). The CDR3 contains 13 residues. CDR3 nucleotides: TGTGCCTGGAGTGGTTGGGGGGGGACTGAAGCTTTCTTT. Translated: CAWSGWGGTEAFF.

This clone was observed once. This sequence joins TRBV29-1 and TRBJ2-7; D not resolved. V gave up 0 bases and J gave up 7 bases, with 22 bases separating them. Germline V gene sequence: CDR1 SQVTM, CDR2 ANQGSEA. CDR3 size: 16 residues. CDR3: CSVEDLRPGRWGEQYF. As DNA, the CDR3 is TGCAGCGTTGAAGATCTTCGCCCAGGCCGCTGGGGAGAGCAGTACTTC.

The V gene is TRBV5-1, the J gene TRBJ2-3, with D unclear. This CDR3 has 14 amino acids. The ends were cut back, 0 bases at V and 2 bases at J, with 7 bases in the middle. Germline V CDR1 and CDR2: SGHRS, YFSETQ. The DNA of the CDR3 is TGCGCCAGCAGCTTGGGCGGAAACACAGATACGCAGTATTTT. It codes for CASSLGGNTDTQYF.

The rearrangement joins TRBV29-1 to TRBJ1-2; D call uncertain. This CDR3 region has 10 residues. The V and J ends lost 6 bases and 5 bases respectively, with 7 bases between them. The germline V gene encodes CDR1 SQVTM and CDR2 ANQGSEA. This chain's CDR3 is CSVEEYGYTF. The CDR3 nucleotides are TGCAGCGTGGAGGAGTATGGCTACACCTTC.

The chain uses TRBV27 and TRBJ2-6; 7 bases fit TRBD1. With V trimmed by 6 bases and J by 0 bases, 8 bases remained unmatched. CDR3 length equals 17 residues. Germline CDR1 MNHEY, CDR2 SMNVEV (reference sequence). The CDR3 DNA reads as TGTGCCAGCAGCCATCGGGACAGAATCTCTGGGGCCAACGTCCTGACTTTC. Amino acids: CASSHRDRISGANVLTF. The full variable domain, with the rest looked up from reference TRBV27 and TRBJ2-6, is EAQVTQNPRYLITVTGKKLTVTCSQNMNHEYMSWYRQDPGLGLRQIYYSMNVEVTDKGDVPEGYKVSRKEKRNFPLILESPSPNQTSLYFCASSHRDRISGANVLTFGAGSRLTVL.

The V gene is TRBV19, the J gene TRBJ1-6; D is undetermined. The germline V and J ends were trimmed by 5 bases and 9 bases, with 14 bases remaining between them. Germline V CDR1 and CDR2: LNHDA, SQIVND (reference sequence). The CDR3 is 14 amino acids. CDR3 protein: CASSVDGGSSPLHF. CDR3 DNA: TGTGCCAGTAGTGTCGACGGAGGCAGTTCACCCCTCCACTTT.

This clone was seen just once. This rearrangement joins TRBV11-2 to TRBJ2-3; TRBD2 agrees at 9 bases. This CDR3 is 15 amino acids long. After removal of 6 bases from V and 5 bases from J, the junction contained 9 bases not matched to a gene. Germline lookup yields CDR1 SGHAT and CDR2 FQNNGV. The CDR3 sequence: CASSSPGLAVDTQYF. The CDR3 nucleotides read TGTGCCAGCAGTTCCCCGGGACTAGCTGTAGATACGCAGTATTTT.

The chain has TRBV4-3 and TRBJ1-2, with 8 bases that match TRBD1. CDR1 is LGHNA, CDR2 YSLEER, per germline. This CDR3 is built from 17 residues. V shed 0 bases, J shed 0 bases, and the junction held 6 bases outside the gene matches. The CDR3 bases are TGCGCCAGCAGCCAAGATACCTGGACAGGGTCTAACTATGGCTACACCTTC. It codes for CASSQDTWTGSNYGYTF.

The chain employs TRBV28 and TRBJ1-5, with unresolved D. The V and J ends lost 6 bases and 3 bases respectively, with 9 bases between them. Germline-derived CDR1 and CDR2 are MDHEN and SYDVKM. There are 13 residues in the CDR3. This CDR3 reads CASSWGTNQPQHF. The CDR3 DNA reads TGTGCCAGCAGCTGGGGTACCAATCAGCCCCAGCATTTT.

The chain employs TRBV19 and TRBJ1-1; the D gene is possibly TRBD1 (6 bases). CDR3 size: 12 residues. Germline CDR1 and CDR2: LNHDA and SQIVND (reference sequence). V lost 8 bases to trimming and J lost 9 bases, with 16 bases between them. CDR3 sequence (DNA): TGTGCCAGTGGTAGGGGGGGAATTCAAGCTTTCTTT. Protein: CASGRGGIQAFF.

This clone came up once. The V call is TRBV6-1, the J call TRBJ1-1; 9 nucleotides agree with TRBD1. The CDR3 is 16 amino acids. In germline, CDR1 is MNHNS, CDR2 SASEGT. V gave up 1 base and J gave up 8 bases; unmatched junction bases: 11. The CDR3 protein is CASSEGRLGTGREAFF. The DNA for the CDR3 is TGTGCCAGCAGTGAAGGTCGTCTTGGGACAGGGCGAGAAGCTTTCTTT.